The source of this TCR beta chain is a study of OX40 agonist ivuxolimab in advanced cancers. Study context: Checkpoint inhibitors had been given previously to over 30% of patients.

Profiling relied on immunoSEQ multiplex PCR, and the TCRdb table lists in-frame clones only, not all of them. The sample yields approximately 110,000 clones, less than 95% seen once. The germline gives CDR1 LGHNA, CDR2 YNFKEQ. V shed 3 bases and J shed 1 base, with 18 bases lying between them. The CDR3 is 17 amino acids. Sequenced material: CD4+ or CD8+ T cells sorted from blood, taken in a trial of the OX40 agonist ivuxolimab. The TCR originated in an adult with an advanced solid tumor such as melanoma, head and neck, liver or kidney cancer. This chain links TRBV4-2 with TRBJ1-1; possible D gene TRBD1, 6 bases. Here the CDR3 reads CASSHAGAGGPNTEAFF. The CDR3 coding sequence is TGTGCCAGCAGCCACGCGGGGGCAGGAGGCCCGAACACTGAAGCTTTCTTT.